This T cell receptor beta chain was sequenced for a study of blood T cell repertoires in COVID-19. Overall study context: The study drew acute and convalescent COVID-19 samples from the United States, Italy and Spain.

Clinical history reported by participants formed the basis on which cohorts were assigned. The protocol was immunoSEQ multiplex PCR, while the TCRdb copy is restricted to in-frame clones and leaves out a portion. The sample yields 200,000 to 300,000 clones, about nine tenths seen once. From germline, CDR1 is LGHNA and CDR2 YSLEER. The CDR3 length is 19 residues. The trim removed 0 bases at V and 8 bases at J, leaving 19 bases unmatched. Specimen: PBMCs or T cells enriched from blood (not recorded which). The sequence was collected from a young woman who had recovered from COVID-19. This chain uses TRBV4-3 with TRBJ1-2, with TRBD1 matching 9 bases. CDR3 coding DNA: TGCGCCAGCAGCCAAGATCCGGGGGGCGGCCTAGGGACAGGGCTCGGCTACACCTTC. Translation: CASSQDPGGGLGTGLGYTF.